One and the same sample provided the 11 T cell receptor beta chains below, sequenced in a study of cytomegalovirus exposure and HLA in healthy donors. Primers for the PCR totalled 60 Vbeta and 13 Jbeta. The assay was immunoSEQ multiplex PCR, and TCRdb's table has in-frame clones only and misses some. The sample records over 150,000 clones, about 77% being singletons. Source material: PBMCs. These receptors originate from a woman in her twenties or thirties in good health and CMV-seronegative.

The chain is built from TRBV6-1 and TRBJ2-1; 8 bases align to TRBD2. Trimming removed 3 bases from V and 3 bases from J; junction bases left unmatched: 13. Germline lookup yields CDR1 MNHNS and CDR2 SASEGT. There are 18 residues in the CDR3. CDR3 nucleotides: TGTGCCAGCAGTGATAAACGGGGGGGCCGCGGTAGCTACAATGAGCAGTTCTTC. Amino acids: CASSDKRGGRGSYNEQFF.

The rearrangement uses TRBV27 and TRBJ1-2, with 8 bases identical to TRBD1. After removal of 3 bases from V and 8 bases from J, the junction contained 5 bases not matched to a gene. This CDR3 is 13 amino acids long. Per the germline V gene, CDR1 is MNHEY and CDR2 is SMNVEV (reference sequence). The CDR3, as DNA: TGTGCCAGCAGTTTTGACAGGGGTCGGGGCTACACCTTC. This gives the protein CASSFDRGRGYTF.

This clone has just a few counts. The J gene is TRBJ1-1, the V gene TRBV7-3, with D perhaps TRBD1 (6 bases). Per germline, CDR1 SGHTA and CDR2 FQGTGA. The CDR3 has 13 amino acids. Trimming removed 5 bases from V and 1 base from J, with 8 bases in between. The CDR3 spells CASSGGQNTEAFF. The CDR3, as DNA: TGTGCCAGCAGCGGGGGACAGAACACTGAAGCTTTCTTT.

This sequence joins TRBV19 and TRBJ1-5, with D perhaps matching TRBD1 (5 bases). Trimming removed 7 bases at V and 2 bases at J, with 18 bases between. The CDR3 spans 16 residues. Per the germline V gene, CDR1 is LNHDA and CDR2 is SQIVND (reference sequence). CDR3 residues: CASTPGRHAGNQPQHF. CDR3 DNA: TGTGCCAGTACCCCAGGGCGGCACGCGGGCAATCAGCCCCAGCATTTT.

V gene TRBV19 combines with J gene TRBJ1-5; D gene ambiguous. V was shortened by 6 bases and J by 0 bases, with 12 bases between the two germline ends. The length of the CDR3 is 15 residues. From germline, CDR1 is LNHDA and CDR2 SQIVND (reference sequence). The chain's CDR3 is CASRPSYYSNQPQHF. The CDR3 DNA reads as TGTGCCAGTAGACCGAGCTATTATAGCAATCAGCCCCAGCATTTT.

To note about this clone: Other DNA sequences in the same sample also yield this CDR3. V gene TRBV6-5 combines with J gene TRBJ1-1, with a tentative D call TRBD1 (6 bases). The CDR3 spans 15 residues. CDR1 MNHEY and CDR2 SVGAGI come from the germline V gene. V gave up 0 bases and J gave up 0 bases, with 8 bases separating them. This CDR3 is CASSYSQGMNTEAFF. Written as DNA, the CDR3 is TGTGCCAGCAGTTACTCTCAGGGGATGAACACTGAAGCTTTCTTT.

The rearrangement uses TRBV6-1 and TRBJ1-5; D gene unclear. Germline CDR1 MNHNS, CDR2 SASEGT. The CDR3 has 15 residues. The V end lost 4 bases, the J end lost 0 bases, and 10 bases lay between the germline ends. The CDR3 DNA reads as TGTGCCAGCAGTGGGTCGGTTTTTAGCAATCAGCCCCAGCATTTT. Translating gives CASSGSVFSNQPQHF.

Remarks on this clone: The junction differs from germline at one of its ends, possibly a read error. The V gene is TRBV7-9, the J gene TRBJ2-7; perhaps TRBD1 as D (7 bases). Germline V lookup: CDR1 SEHNR, CDR2 FQNEAQ (reference sequence). CDR3 length: 15 residues. The CDR3: CSSSTYRGLLHEQYF. The CDR3 nucleotides are TGTTCCAGCAGCACTTACAGGGGACTTTTGCACGAGCAGTACTTC.

V is TRBV9 and J is TRBJ1-3; D may be TRBD1 (5 bases). CDR1 and CDR2 (germline): SGDLS, YYNGEE. V lost 8 bases and J 0 bases, leaving 15 bases between the germline ends. The CDR3 sequence is 15 residues long. The CDR3 DNA follows: TGTGCCAGTAGTGAGGGGACTCTCTCTGGAAACACCATATATTTT. Amino acids: CASSEGTLSGNTIYF.

The chain carries TRBV2 and TRBJ2-7, with 13 bases fitting TRBD2. The V gene's germline CDR1 is SNHLY and CDR2 FYNNEI. CDR3 length: 16 residues. Trimming removed 4 bases from V and 5 bases from J; junction bases left unmatched: 8. Written as DNA, the CDR3 is TGTGCCAGCAGTGCACTAGCGGGGGGGCCTCGGAACGAGCAGTACTTC. Translating it yields CASSALAGGPRNEQYF.

This rearrangement joins TRBV15 to TRBJ1-4; a weak D match, TRBD1 (5 bases). V shed 3 bases and J shed 5 bases, with 16 bases lying between them. CDR1 LNHNV and CDR2 YYDKDF come from the germline V gene (reference sequence). The CDR3 runs 16 residues. CDR3 amino acids: CATSRTGSGGNEKLFF. CDR3 nucleotide sequence: TGTGCCACCAGCAGGACGGGGTCGGGGGGGAATGAAAAACTGTTTTTT.